Each of the 2 T cell receptor beta chains below was sequenced from the same sample in a study of cytomegalovirus exposure and HLA in healthy donors. The PCR was carried out with 60 Vbeta primers and 13 Jbeta primers. Assay: immunoSEQ multiplex PCR; the TCRdb copy retains only in-frame clones and omits some. The data hold 75,000 to 80,000 clones, with about 66% observed a single time. The sample comprised PBMCs. The receptors stem from a man aged 60 to 75 in good health and CMV-seropositive.

In its sample, this clone was seen a few times. The chain has TRBV28 and TRBJ2-1; TRBD2 matches 15 bases. Per the germline V gene, CDR1 is MDHEN and CDR2 is SYDVKM. After removal of 4 bases from V and 10 bases from J, the junction contained 5 bases not matched to a gene. The CDR3 extends over 15 amino acids. As DNA, the CDR3 is TGTGCCAGCAGTTCCCCGGGACTAGCGGGAGGCGAGCAGTTCTTC. Its translation: CASSSPGLAGGEQFF.

This clone was observed a few times. This chain connects TRBV5-1 to TRBJ2-3; D is possibly TRBD1 (6 bases). Germline lookup yields CDR1 SGHRS and CDR2 YFSETQ. The CDR3 length is 17 residues. The ends were cut back, 4 bases at V and 7 bases at J, with 25 bases in the middle. CDR3 amino acids: CASSNIYRDNPGNTQYF. CDR3 bases: TGCGCCAGCAGCAATATCTACAGGGATAACCCTGGGAATACGCAGTATTTT.